This TCR beta chain was observed in a study of shared clonotypes between healthy human individuals. Each PCR replicate from the sorted subsets contained about 180 ng DNA, which is some 30,000 T cell genomes. Only in-frame clones appear in the TCRdb table, and some are missing; sequencing was by immunoSEQ multiplex PCR. The repertoire holds 950,000 to 1,100,000 clones, with about four fifths as singletons. This clone was seen once. Its target is unknown. Study outcomes and limitations: Since donors were few, the genetic and exposure-history diversity represented was limited.

The TCR was taken from a young man in good health. Some clones in this sample may be carry-over from other donors' samples. Sequencing used memory CD4+ T cells from PBMCs. The sample's subset: CD45RA-negative fraction.

The CDR3 region is CASRSRVRTGELFF. The CDR3 DNA sequence: TGTGCCAGCAGGTCCAGGGTACGCACCGGGGAGCTGTTTTTT. V usage is TRBV2 and J usage is TRBJ2-2; D may be TRBD1 (5 bases). V was trimmed by 6 bases and J by 4 bases, leaving 12 bases between them. Germline V gene lookup returns CDR1 SNHLY and CDR2 FYNNEI. CDR3 length equals 14 residues. Looking up the rest from reference TRBV2 and TRBJ2-2 gives the full variable domain: EPEVTQTPSHQVTQMGQEVILRCVPISNHLYFYWYRQILGQKVEFLVSFYNNEISEKSEIFDDQFSVERPDGSNFTLKIRSTKLEDSAMYFCASRSRVRTGELFFGEGSRLTVL.